The 28 T cell receptor beta chains in this list originate from one sample, sequenced in a study of blood T cells in healthy people across ages. Primed by a sample-barcoded 5' primer and a J-beta primer mix, a second PCR proceeded for 7 to 11 cycles. A single record per CDR3 protein comes from TCRdb applying MiXCR to the 5' RACE reads. The data hold about 590,000 distinct CDR3 sequences, with about 30% observed a single time. The source material was blood. The receptor set was obtained from a woman older than 75 in good health.

The chain links TRBV20-1 to TRBJ2-4; D is undetermined. The CDR3 has 20 residues. Germline loops: CDR1 DFQATT, CDR2 SNEGSKA (reference sequence). V was cut by 5 bases and J by 0 bases, with 29 bases left in between. CDR3 nucleotides: TGCAGTGCTCCGTCCTCCGGGTGGCGGAAAATTTCAGTAGCCAAAAACATTCAGTACTTC. Amino acid sequence: CSAPSSGWRKISVAKNIQYF.

This clonotype was counted many times. The rearrangement uses TRBV11-3 and TRBJ2-3; no firm D call. V was clipped by 4 bases and J by 8 bases, with 13 bases between them. Germline-derived CDR1 and CDR2 are SGHNT and YENEEA. The CDR3 spans 13 residues. The CDR3 spells CASSSRAVGTQYF. The DNA for the CDR3 is TGTGCCAGCAGCTCCCGGGCTGTAGGTACGCAGTATTTT.

This clonotype was recorded many times. Here the CDR3 DNA reads TGTGCCAGCGGCCAAACAGGGTCCCACGAGCAGTACTTC. Translating gives CASGQTGSHEQYF. This rearrangement joins TRBV9 to TRBJ2-7; D may be TRBD1 (6 bases). Trimming stripped 7 bases from V and 5 bases from J, with 16 bases between. Looked up from germline, CDR1 is SGDLS and CDR2 is YYNGEE. CDR3 length equals 13 residues.

Many counts were recorded for this clonotype. The J gene is TRBJ2-5, the V gene TRBV20-1; 7 nucleotides align to TRBD2. The CDR3 is made up of 15 amino acids. Germline CDR1 DFQATT, CDR2 SNEGSKA (reference sequence). Trimming cost V 6 bases and J 4 bases; bases outside gene matches: 14. The CDR3 DNA reads as TGCAGTGCCCCTCCGGTTGGGGGGGAAGGAGAGACCCAGTACTTC. Protein product: CSAPPVGGEGETQYF.

This clonotype was seen more than once but under ten times. This chain joins TRBV5-1 and TRBJ2-1; the match to TRBD1 covers 11 bases. Germline assignment: CDR1 SGHRS and CDR2 YFSETQ. V lost 4 bases, J lost 0 bases, and 12 bases stayed unmatched. CDR3 size: 19 residues. Here the CDR3 reads CASSPPRTGGPSSYNEQFF. The CDR3 DNA reads TGCGCCAGCAGCCCACCACGGACAGGGGGCCCGAGCTCCTACAATGAGCAGTTCTTC.

Note on this clonotype: It may be a read error: a sequence one base away is much more abundant. This chain uses TRBV9 with TRBJ2-3; 8 nucleotides line up with TRBD1. This CDR3 is built from 14 residues. Germline loops: CDR1 SGDLS, CDR2 YYNGEE. The CDR3 nucleotides read TGTGCCAGCAGTGGGGCTACGGGGACAGGTACGCAGTATTTT. It translates to CASSGATGTGTQYF.

With respect to this clonotype: A read error is possible here, since a much larger clone lies one base away. V and J are TRBV7-9 and TRBJ2-4; D remains unclear. The J call is uncertain, as TRBJ2-7 better fits the DNA end. This CDR3 region has 14 residues. Germline V gives CDR1 SEHNR, CDR2 FQNEAQ (reference sequence). As DNA, the CDR3 is TGTTCCAGCAGCTTTCTTGGGCAGAACTACGAGCAGTACTTC. Amino acid sequence: CSSSFLGQNYEQYF.

As regards this clonotype: This may come from a read error, since a much larger clone is one base off. The CDR3 sequence is CSVDRGAQRGGYTF. CDR3 nucleotide sequence: TGCAGCGTTGACAGAGGGGCGCAGCGCGGTGGCTACACCTTC. The V and J genes are TRBV29-1 and TRBJ1-2, with a possible D match to TRBD1 (5 bases). The germline V gene has CDR1 SQVTM and CDR2 ANQGSEA. Trimming removed 3 bases at V and 7 bases at J, with 18 bases between. This CDR3 is 14 amino acids long.

This clonotype was recorded many times. The CDR3 loop reads CASSVATGQFYNEQFF. CDR3 bases: TGTGCCAGCAGCGTAGCTACGGGACAGTTTTACAATGAGCAGTTCTTC. The V call is TRBV9, the J call TRBJ2-1; 7 nucleotides line up with TRBD1. The CDR3 spans 16 residues. The V and J ends lost 0 bases and 4 bases, in that order; junction bases with no gene match: 7. Germline CDR1 is SGDLS and CDR2 is YYNGEE.

Many counts were recorded for this clonotype. This chain connects TRBV7-9 to TRBJ1-1; 7 nucleotides match TRBD1. The CDR3 covers 13 residues. V trimming: 4 bases; J trimming: 1 base; junction bases outside the gene matches: 0. Germline lookup yields CDR1 SEHNR and CDR2 FQNEAQ (reference sequence). CDR3 amino acids: CASSWTGNTEAFF. Written as DNA, the CDR3 is TGTGCCAGCAGCTGGACAGGGAACACTGAAGCTTTCTTT.

This clonotype was detected a few times. This may be a read error: a much more frequent sequence differs by one nucleotide. No DNA is shown, since the ends of the CDR3 on it are uncertain; the CDR3 is the one TCRdb lists. The V gene is TRBV6-5, the J gene TRBJ2-7. Both ends counted, the CDR3 spans 14 residues. The V gene's germline CDR1 is MNHEY and CDR2 SVGAGI. The CDR3 reads CASSSSGSYNEQYF.

The rearrangement joins TRBV24-1 to TRBJ2-1; 7 positions match TRBD2. The CDR3 is made up of 16 amino acids. CDR1 and CDR2 (germline): KGHDR, SFDVKD. The junction had 9 bases not matched to a gene; V was cut back by 4 bases and J by 4 bases. The CDR3 bases are TGTGCCACCAGTGAGGGGGGGACGGGGGATTACAATGAGCAGTTCTTC. Amino acids: CATSEGGTGDYNEQFF.

This clonotype occurred many times. A read error may be the cause here, since a much bigger clone is one base away. The V and J genes are TRBV6-1 and TRBJ2-5; D is perhaps TRBD2 (7 bases). Germline V gives CDR1 MNHNS, CDR2 SASEGT. With 6 bases removed from V and 1 base from J, the gap between germline ends came to 12 bases. The CDR3 is 14 amino acids. The CDR3 loop reads CASSRGGPQETQYF. CDR3 in DNA: TGTGCCAGCAGCCGCGGGGGCCCCCAAGAGACCCAGTACTTC.

This clonotype appeared a few times. The rearrangement links TRBV27 to TRBJ1-1; D is unresolved. Germline lookup yields CDR1 MNHEY and CDR2 SMNVEV (reference sequence). Trimming cost V 6 bases and J 1 base, with 12 bases left between them. This CDR3 comprises 14 residues. CDR3 loop: CASRERARNTEAFF. The CDR3 DNA follows: TGTGCCAGCAGGGAGAGGGCACGGAACACTGAAGCTTTCTTT.

This rearrangement joins TRBV5-1 to TRBJ2-1; 8 positions agree with TRBD1. Trimming took 5 bases from V and 12 from J; bases not matched to a gene: 4. This CDR3 is 11 amino acids long. CDR1 is SGHRS and CDR2 is YFSETQ in the germline V gene. CDR3 loop: CASREDRGQFF. DNA for the CDR3: TGCGCCAGCAGAGAAGACAGGGGGCAGTTCTTC.

This clonotype was found a few times. The chain is built from TRBV24-1 and TRBJ2-1; possibly TRBD2 for D (5 bases). The CDR3 length is 14 residues. Germline V gene sequence: CDR1 KGHDR, CDR2 SFDVKD. V shed 9 bases and J shed 7 bases, with 18 bases lying between them. CDR3 in DNA: TGTGCCACCCAGGAGGCCTTTGGGGAGAATGAGCAGTTCTTC. The encoded protein is CATQEAFGENEQFF.

This chain joins TRBV7-2 and TRBJ1-5, with D tentatively TRBD1 (6 bases). V shed 6 bases and J shed 5 bases, with 14 bases lying between them. The CDR3 loop spans 14 amino acids. CDR1 is SGHTA, CDR2 FQGNSA, per germline. CDR3 sequence: CASSSRGAYQPQHF. The CDR3 DNA sequence: TGTGCCAGCAGTTCACGGGGGGCCTATCAGCCCCAGCATTTT.

This rearrangement joins TRBV27 to TRBJ1-4; D remains ambiguous. This CDR3 is built from 15 residues. V was clipped by 1 base and J by 4 bases, with 10 bases between them. Germline CDR1 is MNHEY and CDR2 is SMNVEV (reference sequence). In DNA, the CDR3 is TGTGCCAGCAGTTTATTGCGTGCCCATAATGAAAAACTGTTTTTT. Amino acids: CASSLLRAHNEKLFF.

The table lists this clonotype with many counts. This chain uses TRBV4-2 with TRBJ1-4, with D perhaps TRBD1 (5 bases). CDR1 LGHNA and CDR2 YNFKEQ come from the germline V gene. Trimming removed 0 bases from V and 8 bases from J, with 10 bases in between. This CDR3 is 14 amino acids long. CDR3 region: CASSQEVSGEKLFF. The CDR3, as DNA: TGTGCCAGCAGCCAAGAGGTTTCAGGGGAAAAACTGTTTTTT.

This clonotype was observed at least ten times. Just one base apart from a much larger clone, this may be a read error. V is TRBV29-1 and J is TRBJ2-7; D possibly uses TRBD1 or TRBD2 (6 bases each). V was cut by 3 bases and J by 7 bases, with 16 bases left in between. From germline, CDR1 is SQVTM and CDR2 ANQGSEA. The CDR3 has 13 residues. In DNA, the CDR3 is TGCAGCGTTGAGACCGGGGGCTACAATGAGCAGTACTTC. It translates to CSVETGGYNEQYF.

This clonotype has just a few counts. The chain couples TRBV7-9 to TRBJ1-4; tentative D call: TRBD1 (6 bases). With 6 bases removed from V and 5 bases from J, the gap between germline ends came to 13 bases. The CDR3 has 14 residues. Germline-derived CDR1 and CDR2 are SEHNR and FQNEAQ (reference sequence). Here the CDR3 DNA reads TGTGCCAGCAGTGTTGGGGGCCTGAATGAAAAACTGTTTTTT. It yields the protein CASSVGGLNEKLFF.

CDR3 nucleotides: TGCGCCAGCAGCTGGAGCGGGGGGGCCTCAGATACGCAGTATTTT. It codes for CASSWSGGASDTQYF. The V gene is TRBV5-1, the J gene TRBJ2-3; 10 bases are shared with TRBD2. The germline CDR1 and CDR2 sequences are SGHRS and YFSETQ. The CDR3 consists of 15 residues. The junction had 5 bases not matched to a gene; V was cut back by 3 bases and J by 4 bases.

Points on this clonotype: The junction does not match germline at one end; this may be a read error. V is TRBV20-1 and J is TRBJ2-5, with TRBD2 as a possible D gene (5 bases). Germline lookup yields CDR1 DFQATT and CDR2 SNEGSKA (reference sequence). This CDR3 has 12 amino acids. The CDR3 DNA reads as TGCGGTGCTCGGAGGTTGCAAGAGACCCAGTACTTC. It codes for CGARRLQETQYF.

The chain couples TRBV28 to TRBJ2-1, with a possible D match to TRBD2 (7 bases). The CDR3 extends over 15 amino acids. In germline, CDR1 is MDHEN, CDR2 SYDVKM. Trimming stripped 2 bases from V and 10 bases from J, with 18 bases between. The CDR3 bases are TGTGCCAGCAGTTTAGGGGGGGCTTCCGCATACGAGCAGTTCTTC. Translated, it gives CASSLGGASAYEQFF.

This clonotype was seen ten or more times. The chain couples TRBV20-1 to TRBJ1-2; tentatively, D is TRBD1 (5 bases). This CDR3 comprises 14 residues. Germline CDR1 and CDR2: DFQATT and SNEGSKA (reference sequence). V lost 5 bases and J 7 bases, leaving 20 bases between the germline ends. The CDR3 nucleotides are TGCAGTGCTGGGAGGGCCTCTGGGACTGGTGGCTACACCTTC. Translation gives CSAGRASGTGGYTF.

Comment on this clonotype: One end of the junction varies from germline; a read error may be responsible. The chain carries TRBV7-9 and TRBJ2-7; 8 bases match TRBD2. Germline-derived CDR1 and CDR2 are SEHNR and FQNEAQ (reference sequence). There are 17 residues in the CDR3. The CDR3 DNA is TGTGCCGGCAGCTCCCTCGGGGGGGGGTTAAAGGGTCTCGAGCAGTACTTC. It translates to CAGSSLGGGLKGLEQYF.

About this clonotype: Being one base from a much bigger clone, this may be a read error. The CDR3 DNA sequence: TGTGTCAGCAGCTACCCACCCGGGCAAGACACTGAAGCTTTCTTT. Amino acid sequence: CVSSYPPGQDTEAFF. The J gene is TRBJ1-1, the V gene TRBV7-9; D is unclear. This CDR3 comprises 15 residues. CDR1 SEHNR and CDR2 FQNEAQ come from the germline V gene (reference sequence).

This clonotype was picked up a small number of times. This chain links TRBV27 with TRBJ1-1, with D unclear. Trimming removed 8 bases from V and 4 bases from J, with 14 bases in between. Germline-derived CDR1 and CDR2 are MNHEY and SMNVEV (reference sequence). The CDR3 extends over 13 amino acids. The CDR3 nucleotides read TGTGCCAGCGGGCCTCGCAGGAGCACTGAAGCTTTCTTT. Encoded protein: CASGPRRSTEAFF.